The rows below give T cell receptor beta chains drawn from one sample of a study of shared clonotypes between healthy human individuals. Clones were read by immunoSEQ multiplex PCR, and TCRdb kept only the in-frame ones, dropping some. The table has about 2.1 million clones, around 93% seen once. Sequences were obtained from naive CD8+ T cells from PBMCs. All receptors derive from a young man in good health. Some clones in this sample may be carry-over from other donors' samples. Both conserved end residues are part of each CDR3. A D gene is named only where the DNA matches it firmly. Size is omitted from some rows. Given values are once, few, many or a class for expanded clones.

j_call d_call v_call clone_size cdr3_nt cdr3_aa
TRBJ2-1 - TRBV9 - TGTGCCAGCAGCCTTGGGGGGCTCTACAATGAGCAGTTCTTC CASSLGGLYNEQFF
TRBJ1-5 - TRBV29-1 - TGCAGCGTCCAAGAGGGGTATAGCAATCAGCCCCAGCATTTT CSVQEGYSNQPQHF
TRBJ2-7 TRBD2 TRBV11-2 once TGTGCCAGCAGCTTAGCGACTAGCGGGAGTTACGAGCAGTACTTC CASSLATSGSYEQYF
TRBJ1-2 - TRBV5-6 - TGTGCCAGCAGCTTGGTAGGGAGCTATGGCTACACCTTC CASSLVGSYGYTF
TRBJ1-2 TRBD1 TRBV27 - TGTGCCAGCAGTTTATCCCCGACAGGGTGGAATGGCTACACCTTC CASSLSPTGWNGYTF
TRBJ2-7 TRBD1 TRBV28 - TGTGCCAGCAGTTCAACAGGGGGCGCCTACGAGCAGTACTTC CASSSTGGAYEQYF
TRBJ1-2 - TRBV15 - TGTGCCACCAGCAGAGATTTTTCAGGGGAGAATAGCTACACCTTC CATSRDFSGENSYTF
TRBJ2-5 TRBD2 TRBV5-1 - TGCGCCAGCAGCTGGGCCCCGGGGGGAGGCCGCAATGCGACCCAGTACTTC CASSWAPGGGRNATQYF
TRBJ2-7 TRBD2 TRBV7-9 - TGTGCCAGCAGCTCCACAACTAGCGCCGAGCAGTACTTC CASSSTTSAEQYF
TRBJ1-5 - TRBV7-8 - TGTGCCAGCAGCTTAAGGGGACCTGAGTATAGCAATCAGCCCCAGCATTTT CASSLRGPEYSNQPQHF
TRBJ1-3 - TRBV7-9 - TGTGCCAGCGGGAGGGGCTCCAGAAACACCATATATTTT CASGRGSRNTIYF
TRBJ2-7 - TRBV2 - TGTGCCAGCAGTGGGTTCGGGAGTAATTCCTACGAGCAGTACTTC CASSGFGSNSYEQYF
TRBJ2-3 - TRBV4-3 - TGCGCCAGCAGCCAAGATTCCCGTATCACAGATACGCAGTATTTT CASSQDSRITDTQYF
TRBJ2-7 - TRBV5-1 - TGCGCCAGCAGCCCCGGCGTGTTTGGAGACTACGAGCAGTACTTC CASSPGVFGDYEQYF
TRBJ1-1 - TRBV27 - TGTGCCAGCAGTTTATTGGGACCTCGGATGGTCACTGAAGCTTTCTTT CASSLLGPRMVTEAFF
TRBJ1-3 - TRBV4-3 - TGCGCCAGCAGCCAAGATCTTGGGGGCCGAAACACCATATATTTT CASSQDLGGRNTIYF
TRBJ2-2 TRBD1 TRBV28 - TGTGCCAGCAGTAACCTCCGGGACAGGAACACCGGGGAGCTGTTTTTT CASSNLRDRNTGELFF
TRBJ2-7 - TRBV7-2 once TGTGCCAGCAGCTTTTCTCTGGGAGACGACGAGCAGTACTTC CASSFSLGDDEQYF
TRBJ1-2 - TRBV4-1 - TGCGCCAGCAGCCAAGCCCTTGGGGCGGGTGGCTACACCTTC CASSQALGAGGYTF
TRBJ2-7 - TRBV10-3 once TGTGCCATCAGTGAATCAGAGAATAGACAGGAGCCCTCCTACGAGCAGTACTTC CAISESENRQEPSYEQYF
TRBJ1-5 - TRBV15 - TGTGCCACCAGCAGAGTGCGGGGAATGGACAATCAGCCCCAGCATTTT CATSRVRGMDNQPQHF
TRBJ2-1 - TRBV2 - TGTGCCAGCAGCCAGACGTTACTATTCCATGAGCAGTTCTTC CASSQTLLFHEQFF
TRBJ2-7 - TRBV19 - TGTGCCAGTAGTATGGGGAGTTTCTCCTACGAGCAGTACTTC CASSMGSFSYEQYF
TRBJ2-5 TRBD2 TRBV9 - TGTGCCAGCAGCCCTGCTAGCGGGAGGCTCCAAGAGACCCAGTACTTC CASSPASGRLQETQYF
TRBJ2-1 TRBD2 TRBV27 - TGTGCCAGCAGTTTGGGGCCGGGAGGGTACAATGAGCAGTTCTTC CASSLGPGGYNEQFF
TRBJ2-7 TRBD2 TRBV5-5 - TGTGCCAGCAGCTCGGGACTAGTGATCTCCTACGAGCAGTACTTC CASSSGLVISYEQYF
TRBJ2-1 TRBD2 TRBV28 - TGTGCCAGCAGCCTCCCGGGGGGCTACAATGAGCAGTTCTTC CASSLPGGYNEQFF
TRBJ1-1 - TRBV9 - TGTGCCAGCAGCGTAGTTGGGGGCTCGAGCACTGAAGCTTTCTTT CASSVVGGSSTEAFF